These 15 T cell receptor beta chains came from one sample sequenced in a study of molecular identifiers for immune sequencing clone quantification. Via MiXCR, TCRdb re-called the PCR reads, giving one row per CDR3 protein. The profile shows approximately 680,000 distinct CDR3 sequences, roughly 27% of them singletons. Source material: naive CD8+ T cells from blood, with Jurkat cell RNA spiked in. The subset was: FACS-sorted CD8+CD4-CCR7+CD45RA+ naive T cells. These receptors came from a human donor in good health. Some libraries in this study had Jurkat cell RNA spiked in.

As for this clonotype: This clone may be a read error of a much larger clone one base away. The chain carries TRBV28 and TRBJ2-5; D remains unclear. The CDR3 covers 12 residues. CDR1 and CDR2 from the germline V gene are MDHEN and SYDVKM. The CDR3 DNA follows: TGTGCCAGCAGTTTCGTCGCAGAGGCCCAGTACTTC. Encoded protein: CASSFVAEAQYF.

CDR3 amino acids: CASSGRGTGTSGRPQSYNEQFF. CDR3 bases: TGTGCCAGCAGCGGAAGGGGCACCGGGACTAGCGGGAGGCCCCAAAGCTACAATGAGCAGTTCTTC. The V gene is TRBV7-9, the J gene TRBJ2-1; 15 bases align to TRBD2. Germline values: CDR1 SEHNR, CDR2 FQNEAQ (reference sequence). The trim removed 5 bases at V and 3 bases at J, leaving 20 bases unmatched. The CDR3 consists of 22 residues.

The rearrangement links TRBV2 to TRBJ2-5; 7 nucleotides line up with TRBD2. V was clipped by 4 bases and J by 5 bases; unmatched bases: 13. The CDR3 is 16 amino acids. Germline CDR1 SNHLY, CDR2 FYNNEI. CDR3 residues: CASSAVGSGVWETQYF. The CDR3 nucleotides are TGTGCCAGCAGTGCTGTAGGAAGCGGGGTATGGGAGACCCAGTACTTC.

The CDR3 is CASSDLGAGQGVYEQYF. In nucleotides, the CDR3 is TGTGCCAGCAGTGACTTGGGGGCAGGACAGGGGGTCTACGAGCAGTACTTC. The V gene is TRBV6-6, the J gene TRBJ2-7; 10 bases match TRBD1. J lost 3 bases, V lost 5 bases, and 13 bases had no gene match. Per the germline V gene, CDR1 is MNHNY and CDR2 is SVGAGI (reference sequence). The CDR3 is 17 amino acids.

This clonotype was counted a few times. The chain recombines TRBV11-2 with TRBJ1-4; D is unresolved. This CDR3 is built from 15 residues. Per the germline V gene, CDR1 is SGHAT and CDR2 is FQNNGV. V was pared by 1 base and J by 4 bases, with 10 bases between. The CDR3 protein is CASSLGWRYNEKLFF. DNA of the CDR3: TGTGCCAGCAGCTTAGGTTGGAGGTATAATGAAAAACTGTTTTTT. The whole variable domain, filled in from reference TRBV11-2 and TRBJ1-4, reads EAGVAQSPRYKIIEKRQSVAFWCNPISGHATLYWYQQILGQGPKLLIQFQNNGVVDDSQLPKDRFSAERLKGVDSTLKIQPAKLEDSAVYLCASSLGWRYNEKLFFGSGTQLSVL.

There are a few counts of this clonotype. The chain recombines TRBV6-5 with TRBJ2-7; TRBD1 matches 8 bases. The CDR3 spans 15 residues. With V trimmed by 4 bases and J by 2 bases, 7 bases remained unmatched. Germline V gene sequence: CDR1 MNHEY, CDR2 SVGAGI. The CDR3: CASSSLRDRPYEQYF. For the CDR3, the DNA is TGTGCCAGCAGTTCCCTCCGGGACAGGCCCTACGAGCAGTACTTC.

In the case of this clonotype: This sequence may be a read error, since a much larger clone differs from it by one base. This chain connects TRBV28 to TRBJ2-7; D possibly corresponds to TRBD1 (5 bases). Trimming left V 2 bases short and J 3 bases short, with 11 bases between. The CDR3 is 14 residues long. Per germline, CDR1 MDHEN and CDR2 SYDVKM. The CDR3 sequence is CASSLMTVGYEQYF. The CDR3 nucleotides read TGTGCCAGCAGTTTAATGACAGTGGGCTACGAGCAGTACTTC.

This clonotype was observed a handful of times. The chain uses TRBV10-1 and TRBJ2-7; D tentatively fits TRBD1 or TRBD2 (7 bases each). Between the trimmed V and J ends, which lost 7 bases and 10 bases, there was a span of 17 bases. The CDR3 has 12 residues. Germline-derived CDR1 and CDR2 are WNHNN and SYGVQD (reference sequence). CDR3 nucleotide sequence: TGCGCCAGCACTGACGACAGGGAGGGACAGTACTTC. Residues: CASTDDREGQYF.

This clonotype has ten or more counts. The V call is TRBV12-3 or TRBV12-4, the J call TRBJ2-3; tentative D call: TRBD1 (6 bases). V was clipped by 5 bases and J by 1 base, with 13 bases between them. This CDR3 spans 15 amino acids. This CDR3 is CASSPWTEGTDTQYF. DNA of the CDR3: TGTGCCAGCAGTCCCTGGACAGAGGGCACAGATACGCAGTATTTT.

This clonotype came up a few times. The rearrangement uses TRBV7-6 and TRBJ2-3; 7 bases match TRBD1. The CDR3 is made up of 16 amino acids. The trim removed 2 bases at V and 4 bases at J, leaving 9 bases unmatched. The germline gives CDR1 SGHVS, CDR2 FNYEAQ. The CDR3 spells CASSLPTGVGADTQYF. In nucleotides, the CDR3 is TGTGCCAGCAGCTTACCCACAGGGGTAGGCGCAGATACGCAGTATTTT.

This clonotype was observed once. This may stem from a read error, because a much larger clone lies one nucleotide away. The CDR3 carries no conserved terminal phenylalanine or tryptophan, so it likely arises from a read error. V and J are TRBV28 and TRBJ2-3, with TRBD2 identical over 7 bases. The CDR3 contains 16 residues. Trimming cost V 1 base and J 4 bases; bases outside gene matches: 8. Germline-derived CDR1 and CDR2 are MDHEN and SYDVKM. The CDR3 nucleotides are TGTGCCAGCAGTTTATACGCGGGAGAAGAGCCAGATACGCAGTATCTT. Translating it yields CASSLYAGEEPDTQYL.

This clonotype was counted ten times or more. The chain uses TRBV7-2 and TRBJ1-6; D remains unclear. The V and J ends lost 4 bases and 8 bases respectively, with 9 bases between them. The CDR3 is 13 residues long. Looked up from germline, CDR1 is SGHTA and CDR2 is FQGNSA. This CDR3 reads CASSSVRYSPLHF. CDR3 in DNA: TGTGCCAGCAGCTCCGTGCGGTATTCACCCCTCCACTTT.

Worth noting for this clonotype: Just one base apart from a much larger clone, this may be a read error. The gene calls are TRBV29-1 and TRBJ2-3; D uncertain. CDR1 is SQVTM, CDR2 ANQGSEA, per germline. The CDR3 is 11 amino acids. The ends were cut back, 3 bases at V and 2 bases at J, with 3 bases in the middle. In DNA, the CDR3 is TGCAGCGTTGACAACACAGATACGCAGTATTTT. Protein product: CSVDNTDTQYF.

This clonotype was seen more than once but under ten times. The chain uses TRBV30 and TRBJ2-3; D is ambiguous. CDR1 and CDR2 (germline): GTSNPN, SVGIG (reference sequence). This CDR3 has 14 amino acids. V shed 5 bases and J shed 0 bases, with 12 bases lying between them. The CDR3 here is CAWAAGPSTDTQYF. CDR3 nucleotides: TGTGCCTGGGCTGCTGGGCCCAGCACAGATACGCAGTATTTT.

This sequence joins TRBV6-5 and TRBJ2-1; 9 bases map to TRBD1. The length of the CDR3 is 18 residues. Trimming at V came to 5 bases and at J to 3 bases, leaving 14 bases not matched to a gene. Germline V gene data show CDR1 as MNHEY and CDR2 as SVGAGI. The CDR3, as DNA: TGTGCCAGCAGTAAGACCTTGACCGGGACAGGGTACTACAATGAGCAGTTCTTC. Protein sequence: CASSKTLTGTGYYNEQFF.